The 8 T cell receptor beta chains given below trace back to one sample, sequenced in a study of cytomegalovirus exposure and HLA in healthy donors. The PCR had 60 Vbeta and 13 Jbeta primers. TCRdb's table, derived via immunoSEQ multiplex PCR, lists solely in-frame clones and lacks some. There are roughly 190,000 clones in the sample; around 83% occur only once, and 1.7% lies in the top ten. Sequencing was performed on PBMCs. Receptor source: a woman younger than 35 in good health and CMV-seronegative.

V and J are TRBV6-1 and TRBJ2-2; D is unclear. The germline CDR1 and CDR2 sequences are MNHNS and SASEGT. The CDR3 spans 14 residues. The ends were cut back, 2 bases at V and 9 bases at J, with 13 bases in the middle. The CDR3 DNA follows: TGTGCCAGCAGTGAAAGTGGTACTCGCAGGGAGCTGTTTTTT. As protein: CASSESGTRRELFF.

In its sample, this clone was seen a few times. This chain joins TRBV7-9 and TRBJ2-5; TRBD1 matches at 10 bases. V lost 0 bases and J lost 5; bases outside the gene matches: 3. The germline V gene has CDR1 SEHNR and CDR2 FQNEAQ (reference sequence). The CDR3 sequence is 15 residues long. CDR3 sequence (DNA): TGTGCCAGCAGCTTAGCCGGGACAGGGGTCGAGACCCAGTACTTC. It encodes CASSLAGTGVETQYF.

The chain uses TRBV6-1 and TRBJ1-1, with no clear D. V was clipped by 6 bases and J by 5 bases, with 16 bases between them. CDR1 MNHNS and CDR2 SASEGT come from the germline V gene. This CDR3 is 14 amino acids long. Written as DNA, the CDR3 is TGTGCCAGCAGCCGGAATACGGGAGGGACTGAAGCTTTCTTT. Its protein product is CASSRNTGGTEAFF.

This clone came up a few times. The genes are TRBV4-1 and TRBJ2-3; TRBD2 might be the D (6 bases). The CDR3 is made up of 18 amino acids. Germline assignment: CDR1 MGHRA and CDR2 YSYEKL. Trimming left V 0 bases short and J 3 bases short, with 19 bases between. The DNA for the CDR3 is TGCGCCAGCAGCCAAGATCTTGGGACGCCTGGGGGGACAGATACGCAGTATTTT. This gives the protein CASSQDLGTPGGTDTQYF.

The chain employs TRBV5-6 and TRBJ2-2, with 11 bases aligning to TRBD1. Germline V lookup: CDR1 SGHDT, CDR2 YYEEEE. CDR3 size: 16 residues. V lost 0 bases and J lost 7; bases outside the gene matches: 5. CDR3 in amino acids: CASSLADRGPDGELFF. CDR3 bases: TGTGCCAGCAGCTTGGCGGACAGGGGGCCGGACGGGGAGCTGTTTTTT. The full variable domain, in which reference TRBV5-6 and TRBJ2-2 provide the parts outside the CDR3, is DAGVTQSPTHLIKTRGQQVTLRCSPKSGHDTVSWYQQALGQGPQFIFQYYEEEERQRGNFPDRFSGHQFPNYSSELNVNALLLGDSALYLCASSLADRGPDGELFFGEGSRLTVL.

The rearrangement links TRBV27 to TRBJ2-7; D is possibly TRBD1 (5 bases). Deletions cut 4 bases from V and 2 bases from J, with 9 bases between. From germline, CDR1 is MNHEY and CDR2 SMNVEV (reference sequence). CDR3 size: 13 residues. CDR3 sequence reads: CASSYGHAYEQYF. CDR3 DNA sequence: TGTGCCAGCAGTTATGGACATGCCTACGAGCAGTACTTC.

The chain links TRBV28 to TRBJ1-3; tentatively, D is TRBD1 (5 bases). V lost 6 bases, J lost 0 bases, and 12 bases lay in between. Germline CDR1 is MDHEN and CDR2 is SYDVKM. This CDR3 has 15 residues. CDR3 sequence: CASSSTGVSGNTIYF. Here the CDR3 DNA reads TGTGCCAGCAGCTCTACAGGCGTCTCTGGAAACACCATATATTTT.

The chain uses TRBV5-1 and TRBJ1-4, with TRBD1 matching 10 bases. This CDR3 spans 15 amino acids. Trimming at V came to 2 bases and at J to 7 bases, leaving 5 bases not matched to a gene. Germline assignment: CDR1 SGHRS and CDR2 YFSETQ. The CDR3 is CASSLGTGEAEKLFF. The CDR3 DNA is TGCGCCAGCAGCTTAGGGACAGGGGAGGCTGAAAAACTGTTTTTT.